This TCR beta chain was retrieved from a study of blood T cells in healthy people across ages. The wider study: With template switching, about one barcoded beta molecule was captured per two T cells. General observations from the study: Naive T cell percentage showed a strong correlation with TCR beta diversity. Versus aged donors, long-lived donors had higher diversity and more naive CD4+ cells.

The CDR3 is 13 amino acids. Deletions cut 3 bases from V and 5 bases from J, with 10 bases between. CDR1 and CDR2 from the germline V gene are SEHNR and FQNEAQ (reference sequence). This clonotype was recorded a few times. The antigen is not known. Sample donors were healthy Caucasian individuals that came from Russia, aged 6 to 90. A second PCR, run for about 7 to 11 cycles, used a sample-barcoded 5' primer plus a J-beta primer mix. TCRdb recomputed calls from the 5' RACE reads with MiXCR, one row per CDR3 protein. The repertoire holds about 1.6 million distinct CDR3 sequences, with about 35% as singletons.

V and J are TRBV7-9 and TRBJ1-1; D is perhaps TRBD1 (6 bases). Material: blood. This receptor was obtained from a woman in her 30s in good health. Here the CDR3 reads CASSFGGVTEAFF. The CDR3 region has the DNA TGTGCCAGCAGCTTCGGGGGCGTGACTGAAGCTTTCTTT.